The clone carrying this T cell receptor beta chain was seen once. What it binds is not known. The sample belongs to a study of shared clonotypes between healthy human individuals. Study background: For every donor, three CD4 naive, three CD4 memory, two CD8 naive and one CD8 memory plates were used.

The CDR3 has 12 amino acids. Germline V gene lookup returns CDR1 MNHNS and CDR2 SASEGT. V lost 5 bases and J lost 5, with 8 bases in between. Study-level results: Few donors restricted represented genetic and exposure-history diversity. Unshared clonotypes carried lower generation probabilities than those common to all four donors. An expected dependence of interdonor clonotype sharing on sequencing depth was noted.

Clones were sequenced by immunoSEQ multiplex PCR, and TCRdb holds only the in-frame ones, with some missing. The table has 2 million to 2.5 million clones, roughly 94% seen once. The source material was naive CD4+ T cells sorted from blood. Regarding subset: CD45RA+ positively selected. V and J are TRBV6-1 and TRBJ2-3, with unresolved D. The TCR sequence derives from a man aged 18 to 30 in good health. CDR3 amino acids: CASSPFQDTQYF. The CDR3 nucleotides are TGTGCCAGCAGTCCGTTTCAAGATACGCAGTATTTT.